Sequencing of this T cell receptor beta chain was carried out in a study of control samples from healthy donors and cancer patients. Clones were read by immunoSEQ multiplex PCR, and TCRdb kept only the in-frame ones, dropping some. In the table there are 160,000 or so clones, approximately 94% of which are singletons. The V end lost 2 bases, the J end lost 1 base, and 15 bases lay between the germline ends. Per germline, CDR1 SGDLS and CDR2 YYNGEE. This CDR3 is 16 amino acids long. The gene calls are TRBV9 and TRBJ2-5, with D perhaps matching TRBD2 (6 bases). The specimen was PBMCs. The sequence derives from a man aged 60-69 years with colorectal cancer. Here the CDR3 reads CASSVYWGGSQETQYF. The CDR3, as DNA: TGTGCCAGCAGCGTTTATTGGGGAGGTTCCCAAGAGACCCAGTACTTC.